The text below deals with one TCR beta chain. Distinct nucleotide sequences in the sample also encode this CDR3. V lost 2 bases, J lost 2 bases, and 6 bases lay in between. This CDR3 region has 13 residues. The germline gives CDR1 SNHLY, CDR2 FYNNEI. Clones were sequenced by immunoSEQ multiplex PCR, and TCRdb holds only the in-frame ones, with some missing. The table lists around 30,000 clones, roughly nine tenths of them singletons. The sample belongs to a study of chemoradiotherapy in HPV16-positive cancers. The specimen was blood, collected from a patient who underwent chemoradiotherapy. The gene calls are TRBV2 and TRBJ1-1, with D possibly TRBD1 on 5 matching bases. The TCR was taken from a human donor with HPV-associated anogenital cancer. This CDR3 reads CASSERGNTEAFF. CDR3 bases: TGTGCCAGCAGTGAAAGGGGCAACACTGAAGCTTTCTTT.